This T cell receptor beta chain was sequenced during a study of identical twins. This CDR3 has 13 amino acids. Germline-derived CDR1 and CDR2 are DFQATT and SNEGSKA (reference sequence). This clonotype was seen a handful of times. Relative to the germline gene, one junction end is altered; a read error may explain this. TCRdb re-called the 5' RACE reads with MiXCR, one entry per CDR3 protein. The table records about 280,000 distinct CDR3 sequences, about 8.1% of them present only once. These data also featured in a second study, about yellow fever vaccine responses in identical twins.

Sequences were obtained from memory (CD45RO+) T cells sorted from blood. The chain uses TRBV20-1 and TRBJ1-2; no clear D gene. The source of this sequence is a woman between 18 and 29 years old in good health. CDR3 bases: TGCAGTGCTAGAGATTACCTCGACATAGGCTGCACCTTC. Protein sequence: CSARDYLDIGCTF.